What follows are 23 T cell receptor beta chains derived from one specimen sequenced in a study of cytomegalovirus exposure and HLA in healthy donors. The PCR contained 60 Vbeta and 13 Jbeta primers. The assay was immunoSEQ multiplex PCR, and TCRdb's table has in-frame clones only and misses some. This table holds more than 95,000 clones, over 9% found once. The sequencing sample was made of PBMCs. Every receptor here comes from a man aged 35 to 55 in good health and CMV-seropositive.

The table lists this clone with a few counts. The chain has TRBV27 and TRBJ1-2; D may be TRBD1 (6 bases). Germline V lookup: CDR1 MNHEY, CDR2 SMNVEV (reference sequence). V was clipped by 10 bases and J by 4 bases, with 25 bases between them. The CDR3 is 16 amino acids. CDR3 nucleotides: TGTGCCATAAAAGGACAGCCCGAGACCAGGGGCTATGGCTACACCTTC. Protein product: CAIKGQPETRGYGYTF.

Concerning this clone itself: At one end, the junction sequence differs from germline, possibly due to a read error. The chain joins TRBV7-7 to TRBJ2-2, with D possibly being TRBD1 (6 bases). The CDR3 contains 15 residues. Germline loops: CDR1 SSHAT, CDR2 FNYEAQ (reference sequence). CDR3 protein: CASSEQGPNTGELFF. The CDR3 DNA reads as TGTGCTAGCAGCGAACAGGGCCCGAACACCGGGGAGCTGTTTTTT.

This clone was seen a handful of times. V is TRBV28 and J is TRBJ2-5; 8 nucleotides match TRBD2. Trimming at V came to 4 bases and at J to 1 base, leaving 8 bases not matched to a gene. The CDR3 extends over 16 amino acids. Per germline, CDR1 MDHEN and CDR2 SYDVKM. CDR3 bases: TGTGCCAGCAGTTATGAGTTTAGCGGGACCCAAGAGACCCAGTACTTC. Translating gives CASSYEFSGTQETQYF.

This clone was found a few times. The chain combines TRBV6-5 with TRBJ1-2; no clear D gene. V was cut by 6 bases and J by 0 bases, with 5 bases left in between. This CDR3 has 12 residues. Per germline, CDR1 MNHEY and CDR2 SVGAGI. The CDR3 sequence is CASSLSNYGYTF. CDR3 bases: TGTGCCAGCAGCCTTTCTAACTATGGCTACACCTTC.

There are a few counts of this clone. The chain couples TRBV6-5 to TRBJ2-1, with 14 positions matching TRBD2. This CDR3 is 16 amino acids long. Germline values: CDR1 MNHEY, CDR2 SVGAGI. The junction had 8 bases not matched to a gene; V was cut back by 4 bases and J by 9 bases. The CDR3 loop reads CASSSGGTSGRGEQFF. The CDR3 bases are TGTGCCAGCAGTTCGGGCGGGACTAGCGGGAGAGGTGAGCAGTTCTTC.

This clone was seen repeatedly, ten times or more. V and J are TRBV4-3 and TRBJ1-1; tentative D call: TRBD1 (5 bases). Germline V gene lookup returns CDR1 LGHNA and CDR2 YSLEER. With 0 bases removed from V and 8 bases from J, the gap between germline ends came to 10 bases. There are 13 residues in the CDR3. CDR3 nucleotides: TGCGCCAGCAGCCAAGATCTTCAGGGCGAAGCTTTCTTT. It specifies CASSQDLQGEAFF.

This clone occurred a few times. This chain links TRBV5-1 with TRBJ2-5, with a tentative D call TRBD1 (6 bases). The germline gives CDR1 SGHRS, CDR2 YFSETQ. Trimming cost V 3 bases and J 11 bases, with 20 bases left between them. The CDR3 extends over 14 amino acids. The CDR3 nucleotides are TGCGCCAGCAGCTCCTGGACCGTGGACAGCTATCAGTACTTC. It translates to CASSSWTVDSYQYF. Looking up the rest from reference TRBV5-1 and TRBJ2-5 gives the full variable domain: KAGVTQTPRYLIKTRGQQVTLSCSPISGHRSVSWYQQTPGQGLQFLFEYFSETQRNKGNFPGRFSGRQFSNSRSEMNVSTLELGDSALYLCASSSWTVDSYQYFGPGTRLLVL.

This clone was seen only a few times. The DNA of the CDR3 is TGCGCCAGCAGCCAACCGATGGACACATACAATGAGCAGTTCTTC. Its protein product is CASSQPMDTYNEQFF. V usage is TRBV4-1 and J usage is TRBJ2-1, with D possibly TRBD1 on 5 matching bases. The V and J ends lost 2 bases and 4 bases respectively, with 12 bases between them. This CDR3 comprises 15 residues. CDR1 and CDR2 (germline): MGHRA, YSYEKL.

This clone has a handful of counts. Here the CDR3 reads CASSFGQGPLSNQPQHF. Written as DNA, the CDR3 is TGTGCCAGCAGCTTTGGGCAGGGCCCCCTTAGCAATCAGCCCCAGCATTTT. The chain carries TRBV7-2 and TRBJ1-5, with D maybe TRBD1 (5 bases). The CDR3 has 17 residues. The V end was cut by 3 bases, the J end by 0 bases, with 15 bases between. Germline CDR1 is SGHTA and CDR2 is FQGNSA.

In this sample, this clone turned up many times. V gene TRBV7-9 combines with J gene TRBJ2-2; the match to TRBD2 covers 8 bases. Trimming at V came to 8 bases and at J to 8 bases, leaving 16 bases not matched to a gene. This CDR3 contains 16 residues. Germline CDR1 reads SEHNR; CDR2 reads FQNEAQ (reference sequence). The CDR3 sequence is CASRPPLREDRGELFF. The CDR3 bases are TGTGCCAGCCGTCCCCCTTTGCGGGAGGATAGGGGGGAGCTGTTTTTT.

The chain uses TRBV11-3 and TRBJ2-1; 9 bases line up with TRBD1. The CDR3 totals 15 residues. After removal of 4 bases from V and 6 bases from J, the junction contained 7 bases not matched to a gene. From germline, CDR1 is SGHNT and CDR2 YENEEA. The DNA for the CDR3 is TGTGCCAGCAGCTCCCGGGACAGGGTCTTCAATGAGCAGTTCTTC. Its translation is CASSSRDRVFNEQFF. Supplemented by reference TRBV11-3 and TRBJ2-1, the full variable domain reads EAGVVQSPRYKIIEKKQPVAFWCNPISGHNTLYWYLQNLGQGPELLIRYENEEAVDDSQLPKDRFSAERLKGVDSTLKIQPAELGDSAVYLCASSSRDRVFNEQFFGPGTRLTVL.

A few counts support this clone. The V call is TRBV27, the J call TRBJ1-4, with no clear D. This CDR3 is 14 amino acids long. The ends were cut back, 3 bases at V and 8 bases at J, with 13 bases in the middle. The germline V gene has CDR1 MNHEY and CDR2 SMNVEV (reference sequence). CDR3 nucleotide sequence: TGTGCCAGCAGTTTTTATTCCTCGGGGGAAAAACTGTTTTTT. As protein: CASSFYSSGEKLFF. The full variable domain, with the rest looked up from reference TRBV27 and TRBJ1-4, is EAQVTQNPRYLITVTGKKLTVTCSQNMNHEYMSWYRQDPGLGLRQIYYSMNVEVTDKGDVPEGYKVSRKEKRNFPLILESPSPNQTSLYFCASSFYSSGEKLFFGSGTQLSVL.

The gene calls are TRBV29-1 and TRBJ2-3; TRBD1 matches 11 bases. V was pared by 6 bases and J by 5 bases, with 4 bases of the junction left unmatched. This CDR3 has 13 amino acids. Germline loops: CDR1 SQVTM, CDR2 ANQGSEA. CDR3 residues: CSVTGTGGDTQYF. The DNA of the CDR3 is TGCAGCGTCACCGGGACAGGGGGAGATACGCAGTATTTT.

V gene TRBV5-1 combines with J gene TRBJ1-6, with 10 bases lining up with TRBD1. The germline gives CDR1 SGHRS, CDR2 YFSETQ. The CDR3 spans 15 residues. V shed 0 bases and J 7 bases; nucleotides not matched to a gene: 1. This CDR3 reads CASSLGGQGNSPLHF. The DNA for the CDR3 is TGCGCCAGCAGCTTGGGGGGACAGGGGAATTCACCCCTCCACTTT. Full variable domain (remainder filled in from reference TRBV5-1 and TRBJ1-6): KAGVTQTPRYLIKTRGQQVTLSCSPISGHRSVSWYQQTPGQGLQFLFEYFSETQRNKGNFPGRFSGRQFSNSRSEMNVSTLELGDSALYLCASSLGGQGNSPLHFGNGTRLTVT.

The V call is TRBV5-1, the J call TRBJ2-7, with TRBD2 matching over 7 bases. V was pared by 0 bases and J by 2 bases, with 2 bases of the junction left unmatched. This CDR3 spans 14 amino acids. Germline V gene data show CDR1 as SGHRS and CDR2 as YFSETQ. CDR3 in amino acids: CASSLEGGTYEQYF. As DNA, the CDR3 is TGCGCCAGCAGCTTGGAGGGAGGGACCTACGAGCAGTACTTC.

This clone was observed a few times. The chain is built from TRBV7-9 and TRBJ2-5; TRBD2 matches 11 bases. The junction had 13 bases not matched to a gene; V was cut back by 1 base and J by 3 bases. CDR1 and CDR2 (germline): SEHNR, FQNEAQ (reference sequence). The CDR3 consists of 19 residues. In DNA, the CDR3 is TGTGCCAGCAGCTTAGTCCCTATACCACTAGCGGGGGAAAAAGAGACCCAGTACTTC. Its protein product is CASSLVPIPLAGEKETQYF.

This clone has just a few counts. The chain has TRBV7-9 and TRBJ1-1, with D uncertain. Germline V lookup: CDR1 SEHNR, CDR2 FQNEAQ (reference sequence). This CDR3 region has 14 residues. Trimming removed 6 bases at V and 1 base at J, with 12 bases between. This chain's CDR3 is CASSETDWNTEAFF. Written as DNA, the CDR3 is TGTGCCAGCAGTGAAACGGACTGGAACACTGAAGCTTTCTTT.

The chain joins TRBV6-1 to TRBJ1-2; 7 bases map to TRBD1. The CDR3 totals 13 residues. The germline V gene encodes CDR1 MNHNS and CDR2 SASEGT. Losses at the gene ends were 7 bases for V and 7 bases for J; bases not matched to a gene: 9. The CDR3 DNA reads TGTGCCAGCACCATGAGACAGGGAAGTGGCTACACCTTC. It encodes CASTMRQGSGYTF.

This clone was picked up a small number of times. The V gene is TRBV5-1, the J gene TRBJ2-2; tentatively, D is TRBD1 (5 bases). The V and J ends lost 0 bases and 2 bases respectively, with 11 bases between them. The CDR3 runs 16 residues. Germline loops: CDR1 SGHRS, CDR2 YFSETQ. The CDR3 sequence is CASSLAGIGNTGELFF. In DNA form, the CDR3 reads TGCGCCAGCAGCTTGGCAGGGATAGGTAACACCGGGGAGCTGTTTTTT.

This clone was counted a few times. The V and J genes are TRBV10-3 and TRBJ1-3; D gene ambiguous. Germline CDR1 reads ENHRY; CDR2 reads SYGVKD. The ends were cut back, 2 bases at V and 4 bases at J, with 9 bases in the middle. The CDR3 spans 14 residues. The CDR3 DNA is TGTGCCATCAGTGAGGAGGAGGAGGGAAACACCATATATTTT. Its translation: CAISEEEEGNTIYF.

The chain is built from TRBV7-6 and TRBJ2-1; weak D call: TRBD1 (6 bases). Germline lookup yields CDR1 SGHVS and CDR2 FNYEAQ. Trimming took 5 bases from V and 3 from J, leaving 20 bases between them. CDR3 length: 17 amino acids. The CDR3 sequence: CASSPRARGVVYNEQFF. In nucleotides, the CDR3 is TGTGCCAGCAGCCCTAGAGCCAGGGGCGTAGTCTACAATGAGCAGTTCTTC.

The chain is built from TRBV11-2 and TRBJ2-7; D is perhaps TRBD2 (5 bases). The germline gives CDR1 SGHAT, CDR2 FQNNGV. V lost 4 bases, J lost 4 bases, and 14 bases lay in between. The CDR3 has 14 amino acids. The CDR3 sequence: CASSSPGNLYEQYF. CDR3 coding DNA: TGTGCCAGCAGCTCCCCCGGGAACCTTTACGAGCAGTACTTC.

This clone showed up just a few times. The chain couples TRBV11-2 to TRBJ2-1; a possible D gene is TRBD2 (6 bases). The germline CDR1 and CDR2 sequences are SGHAT and FQNNGV. The CDR3 spans 14 residues. V was trimmed by 3 bases and J by 8 bases, leaving 14 bases between them. Here the CDR3 reads CASSFPGSGYEQFF. Written as DNA, the CDR3 is TGTGCCAGCAGCTTCCCCGGGAGTGGGTATGAGCAGTTCTTC.